This TCR beta chain is from a study of human T cells and chemical hapten exposure (dated by TCRdb to about 2021). Concerning the study at large: Libraries were pooled for sequencing, and variation in per-sample TCR yields was attributed mainly to small differences in library volumes within the pool. Peripheral blood TCR repertoire changes were tracked in vivo in alopecia patients during primary and secondary sensitization to the hapten diphenylcyclopropenone (DPC).

The paper as a whole reports these results and caveats: DPC sensitization did not change the number of TCRs with a frequency above 1 in 1000, and there was no evidence of changes in global repertoire structure. After repeated subsampling, the strength of the expansion versus patch-test correlation and the threshold at which it became significant changed.

Trimming takes 0 bases from V and 6 bases from J, and the germline ends sit 8 bases apart. CDR1 LGHNA and CDR2 YSLEER were looked up in the germline V gene. The CDR3 measures 14 amino acids from cysteine to phenylalanine. Only the CDR3 DNA stays, 42 bases, in frame from base 1. This clonotype showed up many times. What antigen it recognizes has not been identified. Base qualities are missing; no much larger clone stands one base away. During library preparation, unique molecular identifiers were attached to individual cDNA molecules so that TCRs could be counted in a quantitative, reproducible way. Each blood RNA sample was used to sequence both TCR alpha and TCR beta chains. The original methods were these. A median of around 96,000 TCRs per sample was observed, with a range of roughly 23,224 to 700,000. V, J and CDR3 annotation of the TCR reads was carried out using the Decombinator software suite. Every sample was subsampled to the same number of TCRs (28,000) for the PS versus PT1 abundance plots. Expanded TCRs were defined as absent before sensitization and observed at least eight times at the 2-week time point. TCRdb cleaned the public reads at Q25 with fastp, built clones with MiXCR and kept in-frame beta chains. Rows are unified per CDR3 protein, each entry keeping the most common DNA and genes. TCRdb's processing, not the study's, gives the V and J calls here. The sample has about 120,000 distinct CDR3 sequences on record, roughly 8.5% of them singletons. Roughly 1.3% of the sample is taken by the ten largest.

Total RNA was isolated from unfractionated whole blood collected in Tempus Blood RNA tubes. Roughly five healthy volunteers were used as TCR sequencing controls and were bled at day 0, 2 weeks and 6 weeks. Source material: whole blood. The clonotype originates from a human donor in good health. Some clones in this sample may be carry-over from other donors' samples. Donor details come from another sample of the same person, matched by shared clones. In this chain, TRBV4-3 is recombined with TRBJ2-2; no D gene call is confident. The DNA sequence is as follows: TGCGCCAGCAGCCAAGATGAGGCCGCCGGGGAGCTGTTTTTT. Translated, it gives CASSQDEAAGELFF.